This T cell receptor beta chain came from a study of cytomegalovirus exposure and HLA in healthy donors (dated by TCRdb to about 2017). Concerning the study at large: In an earlier analysis of approximately 500 of the donors, roughly 300 Gb of sequence data and 90 million to 120 million unique TCR beta sequences from 180 million or so T cells were reported. High-throughput TCR immunosequencing, statistical association of individual TCRs with disease status, and machine learning were combined to predict cytomegalovirus infection status. Because of strong linkage in the cohort, roughly five DR-DQ haplotypes were treated as single units for association and clustering. Every discovery cohort repertoire had been produced on one sequencing platform. Alongside the repertoire data, information on donor age, sex, ethnicity and CMV serostatus was compiled. HLA typing included class I and class II loci at four-digit resolution. Among some 400 genotyped donors of the cohort, an average of roughly 230,000 unique TCR beta nucleotide sequences was sequenced per donor, of which 15% to 20% were non-productive. Rather than using new phenotypic data, the later analysis identified candidate immune exposures from TCR beta sequences and from how often those sequences occurred across donors. In a later genetic analysis, genome-wide SNP genotypes for about three fifths of the roughly 670 donors were used, and that subset was treated as a discovery cohort. Besides the first cohort of under 700 subjects, a separate validation cohort made up of over 95 different subjects was used. Of the roughly 410 genotyped donors, 81% were placed in the genetic ancestry cluster associated with self-reported Caucasian donors. To decide whether each TCR beta V gene segment behaved as functional or pseudogenic, an earlier analysis of 587 of the donors relied on high-throughput TCR beta sequencing. A later analysis re-analyzed previously published TCR beta repertoires from about 600 donors and added high-resolution HLA genotyping to study TCR occurrence patterns. The number of donors typed differed by locus, with 629-630 for A, B, C, DRB1 and DQB1, more than 500 for DQA1, about 610 for DPA1, and 450 to 480 for DPB1. An early release that covered some 630 HLA-typed donors contained approximately 300 gigabases of sequencing data and around 85 million unique TCR sequences. Using immunosequencing, the study profiled T cell repertoires from about 650 subjects and related those repertoires to cytomegalovirus serostatus. The study aimed to test whether cataloging public T cell receptors could reveal signatures of past pathogen exposure.

The cohort consisted of more than 650 healthy bone marrow donors. At the time of sampling, every cohort member was nominally healthy, though immune exposures that went unrecorded were likely present. The donor tested CMV seropositive, placing the donor among the 310 or so seropositive members of the cohort. A peripheral blood sample was collected from each donor, and TCR beta sequencing was performed on peripheral blood mononuclear cells. The Qiagen DNeasy Blood Extraction Kit was used to extract genomic DNA from the blood cell samples. What the authors observed across the whole study: When HLA alleles, especially DR and DQ, strongly co-occurred, TCR associations were difficult to assign to individual alleles. According to a later analysis, parvovirus B19, influenza, CMV and Epstein-Barr virus appeared linked to several top co-occurrence clusters. Roughly uniform sequencing depth across donors was assumed in presence/absence analyses, although this assumption may not hold. In a later analysis, TCR association rates were found to vary across HLA loci, with the most associated TCRs seen for DRB1 alleles and the fewest for HLA-C alleles. A later analysis found that most CMV-associated TCR beta chains appeared HLA-restricted, with HLA associations seemingly driven largely by CMV exposure. CMV serostatus was the only immune exposure information available for the cohort. Correlated functional status among segregating V segments might reflect linkage disequilibrium, but an unknown experimental factor could not be ruled out. A later genetic analysis associated a missense DCLRE1C variant with V-gene and J-gene trimming of TCR beta chains, and an independent cohort replicated the association. In both the original and validation cohorts, the classifier was reported to diagnose cytomegalovirus status with high specificity and sensitivity. In a later analysis, HLA-associated TCR beta chains were found to be more clonally expanded and to have lower generation probabilities than equally common non-associated chains. In an earlier analysis of fewer than 700 of the donors, most TCR beta V segments appeared in productive rearrangements about 87% or about 30% of the time, broadly matching IMGT annotations. It was suggested by the authors that the approach could potentially be generalized to other disease states and immunological phenotypes. The study gave a list of under 200 TCR beta chains associated with cytomegalovirus. The earlier analysis of 450 to 700 of the donors excluded 15 to 20 rarely observed V segments, including chromosome 9 orphons, because counts were too low. Most TCR sequences were observed very rarely across donors, whereas some public TCRs were present in many individuals. Some IMGT-functional V segments, including TRBV6-2 and TRBV6-3, could not be distinguished by the 87-base-pair reads and were therefore excluded. Only TCR beta chains were sequenced in this cohort, and the absence of alpha or paired-chain data limited detectable features. In a later analysis, about 16,000 TCR beta sequences were associated with specific HLA alleles at a false discovery rate of 0.05. Compared with the approximately 700-donor mean, donors in an Asian-associated ancestry cluster had fewer N-insertions in productive TCRs, according to a later genetic analysis. A group of highly shared sequence variants was considered likely to be a technical artifact of the sequencing pipeline. A further reported finding was that TCR beta sequences accurately predicted the HLA-A and HLA-B alleles for most subjects in the first cohort. HLA typing was unavailable for some donors at each locus, so association tests used only the typed subset. Three of the identified cytomegalovirus-associated TCR beta chains were confirmed in vitro to be specific for cytomegalovirus antigens.

Library method: the immunoSEQ multiplex PCR assay. For the multiplex PCR, a mixture combining 60 forward primers for TCR Vbeta segments and 13 reverse primers for TCR Jbeta segments was used. Amplification of the CDR3 region of rearranged TCR beta genes was performed with a multiplex PCR assay on genomic DNA. Amplified TCR beta libraries were sequenced as 87-base-pair reads on the Illumina HiSeq System. As for how the authors treated the data: Across the 640 or so repertoires, a later analysis counted some 81 million unique TCR beta chains, 9 million to 14 million of which were shared by at least two donors. To remove PCR and sequencing errors, raw reads were error-corrected and collapsed into unique sequences using a nearest-neighbor algorithm that merged closely related sequences. To assign V, D and J gene segments, CDR3 sequences were aligned to IMGT reference sequences. Each retained sequence needed at least a six-nucleotide match to both a V gene segment and a J gene segment. A rearrangement counted as productive if the CDR3 had no stop codons and remained in frame with V and J, and every other rearrangement counted as non-productive. CDR3 was defined according to IMGT convention as the region running from the second conserved V-encoded cysteine to the conserved J-encoded phenylalanine. In an earlier analysis of more than 550 of the donors, sequences lacking an unambiguous match to a single V gene segment were excluded. An earlier analysis of under 750 of the donors called V segments functional above 56.7% productive rearrangements and segregating when the between-donor standard deviation exceeded 5%. A statistical classification framework was built to diagnose cytomegalovirus status from the catalog of TCR beta chain sequences. In a later analysis, TCR nucleotide sequences were compared against IMGT/GENE-DB human TR gene sequences so that V and J genes could be assigned. In a later analysis, CDR3 sequences and most-parsimonious VDJ recombination scenarios were assigned using the TCRdist pipeline. In a later analysis, every TCR beta chain was defined by the combination of its CDR3 amino acid sequence and its V-gene family, and reads without a unique V-gene family were dropped. To address suspected cross-contamination and a sequencing artifact, a later analysis removed 592 highly shared, low-generation-probability nucleotide sequences. In a later analysis, a clonal expansion index was calculated for each public chain from normalized within-repertoire ranks of inferred template counts. In a later analysis, generation probabilities were computed with a VDJ recombination model fitted to out-of-frame rearrangements, and the resulting probabilities were checked against IGoR. A later analysis scored TCR-TCR, TCR-HLA and TCR-CMV co-occurrence with hypergeometric tests, applying a repertoire-size bias correction to TCR pairs. A later analysis estimated false discovery rates by permuting HLA or CMV assignments 20 times. In a later analysis, co-occurring TCRs were grouped using DBSCAN, and TCRdist sequence similarity was added for clustering within HLA-allele-positive subsets. Repertoires with fewer than 30,000 or more than 120,000 public chains were left out of co-occurrence clustering, as were about 5 repertoires with anomalous nucleotide sharing. The table was pulled from immuneACCESS by TCRdb, which kept in-frame rearrangements only. Such tables lose some clones; where checked, under half of the loss comes from unresolved V genes, and the rest has no known cause. V and J calls and clone size follow that table, whereas D and trimming were derived from the DNA. The sample contains 150,000 to 200,000 clones, 82% of them found a single time. The top ten hold 9.5% to 12% of the sample.

CDR1 and CDR2 are read off the germline V gene as MDHEN and SYDVKM. Trimming costs V 2 bases and J 1 base, and their ends lie 12 bases apart. The CDR3 goes from the cysteine to the phenylalanine over 15 residues. Of the read, only the CDR3 DNA is kept; its 45 bases are in frame from base 1. A word on this clone: Its antigen remains undetermined. No per-base quality is available; no much larger clone lies one base away.

This sequence uses TRBV28 and TRBJ2-7; the D segment could be TRBD2, given 6 matching bases. Material: PBMCs. This TCR derives from a man aged 50 to 59 in good health and CMV-seropositive. The DNA reads TGTGCCAGCAGTTTAAACCTAGCGAGTTCCTACGAGCAGTACTTC. It specifies CASSLNLASSYEQYF.